The T cell receptor beta chain described here comes from a study of metastatic and nonmetastatic thyroid tumors. Each patient came to thyroid surgery without any prior treatment (of any kind). With MiXCR, TCRdb reprocessed the PCR reads. The sample yields tens of thousands of clones, 33% seen once. The CDR3 is 13 amino acids. The germline CDR1 and CDR2 sequences are MGHDK and SYGVNS. V dropped 4 bases and J dropped 4 bases, with 10 bases sitting between them. Material: tumor tissue. The TCR sequence derives from a female donor with papillary thyroid cancer or a benign thyroid nodule (not recorded which). Some clones in this sample may be carry-over from other donors' samples. The rearrangement links TRBV25-1 to TRBJ1-2; D possibly corresponds to TRBD1 (5 bases). The CDR3 DNA follows: TGTGCCAGCAGTGTAGGGACGAGCTATGGCTACACCTTC. This sequence encodes CASSVGTSYGYTF.